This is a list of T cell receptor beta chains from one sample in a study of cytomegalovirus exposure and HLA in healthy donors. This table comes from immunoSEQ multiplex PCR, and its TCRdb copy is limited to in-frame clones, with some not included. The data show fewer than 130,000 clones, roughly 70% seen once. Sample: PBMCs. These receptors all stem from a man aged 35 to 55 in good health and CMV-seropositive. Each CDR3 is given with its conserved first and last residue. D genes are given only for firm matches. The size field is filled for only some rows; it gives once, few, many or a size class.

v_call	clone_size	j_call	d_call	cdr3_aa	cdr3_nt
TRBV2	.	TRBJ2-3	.	CASRTSTDTQYF	TGTGCCAGCAGAACTAGCACAGATACGCAGTATTTT
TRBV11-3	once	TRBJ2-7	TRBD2	CASSVSGGAYEQYF	TGTGCCAGCAGCGTTAGCGGGGGGGCCTACGAGCAGTACTTC
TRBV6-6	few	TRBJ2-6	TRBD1	CASSYGTGTGANVLTF	TGTGCCAGCAGTTACGGGACAGGGACTGGGGCCAACGTCCTGACTTTC
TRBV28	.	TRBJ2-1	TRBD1	CASSQGASEQFF	TGTGCCAGCAGCCAGGGGGCAAGTGAGCAGTTCTTC
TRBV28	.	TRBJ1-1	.	CASIAMRGSTEAFF	TGTGCCAGCATCGCTATGAGAGGGAGCACTGAAGCTTTCTTT
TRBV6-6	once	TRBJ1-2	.	CASSNYDGYTF	TGTGCCAGCAGCAACTACGATGGCTACACCTTC
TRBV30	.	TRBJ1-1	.	CAWADNVLEAFF	TGTGCCTGGGCGGACAATGTACTTGAAGCTTTCTTT
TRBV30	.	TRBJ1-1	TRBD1	CAWDRVSEAFF	TGTGCCTGGGACAGGGTCAGTGAAGCTTTCTTT
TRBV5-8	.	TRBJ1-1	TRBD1	CASSLYRGGDTEAFF	TGTGCCAGCAGCTTGTACAGGGGCGGAGACACTGAAGCTTTCTTT
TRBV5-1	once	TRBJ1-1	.	CASSRGFEEAFF	TGCGCCAGCAGCCGAGGATTTGAGGAAGCTTTCTTT
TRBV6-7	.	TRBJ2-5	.	CASSYSEEGETQYF	TGTGCCAGCAGTTACTCGGAGGAGGGGGAGACCCAGTACTTC
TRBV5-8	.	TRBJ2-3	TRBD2	CASSLAASGGADTQYF	TGTGCCAGCAGCTTGGCGGCTAGCGGTGGAGCAGATACGCAGTATTTT
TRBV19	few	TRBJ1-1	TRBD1	CASSLLNRGDTEAFF	TGTGCCAGTAGTCTTCTTAACAGGGGCGACACTGAAGCTTTCTTT
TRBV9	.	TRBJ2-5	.	CASSVGGRVGETQYF	TGTGCCAGCAGCGTAGGAGGCAGGGTGGGCGAGACCCAGTACTTC
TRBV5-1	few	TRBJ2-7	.	CASSERQSYEQYF	TGCGCCAGCAGCGAGAGACAGTCCTACGAGCAGTACTTC
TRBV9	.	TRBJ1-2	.	CASSVGFSGYGYTF	TGTGCCAGCAGCGTAGGGTTTAGTGGCTATGGCTACACCTTC
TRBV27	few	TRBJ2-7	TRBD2	CASSLLAGDEQYF	TGTGCCAGCAGTTTACTAGCGGGAGACGAGCAGTACTTC
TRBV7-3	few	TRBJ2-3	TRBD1	CASSLKGRSGQGDTDTQYF	TGTGCCAGCAGCTTAAAAGGACGTTCAGGACAGGGAGACACAGATACGCAGTATTTT
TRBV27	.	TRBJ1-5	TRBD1	CASSPSGGGNQPQHF	TGTGCCAGCAGCCCTTCAGGGGGAGGCAATCAGCCCCAGCATTTT
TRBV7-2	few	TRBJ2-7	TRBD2	CASSLTSGLAYEQYF	TGTGCCAGCAGCCTAACTAGCGGCCTAGCCTACGAGCAGTACTTC
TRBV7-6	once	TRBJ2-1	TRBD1	CASSLFYTGADEQFF	TGTGCCAGCAGCTTATTTTACACAGGGGCGGATGAGCAGTTCTTC
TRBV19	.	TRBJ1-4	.	CASSTYHDAAYNEKLFF	TGTGCCAGTAGTACTTACCATGACGCGGCCTATAATGAAAAACTGTTTTTT